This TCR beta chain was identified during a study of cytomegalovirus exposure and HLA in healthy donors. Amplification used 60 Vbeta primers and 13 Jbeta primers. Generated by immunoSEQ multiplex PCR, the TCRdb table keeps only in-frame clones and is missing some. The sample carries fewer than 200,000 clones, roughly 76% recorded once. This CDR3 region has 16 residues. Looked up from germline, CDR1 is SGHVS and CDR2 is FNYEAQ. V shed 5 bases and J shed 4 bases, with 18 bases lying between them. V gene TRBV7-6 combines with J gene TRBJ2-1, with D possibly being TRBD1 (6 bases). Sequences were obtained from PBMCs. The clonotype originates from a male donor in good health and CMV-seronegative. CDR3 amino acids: CASSHDSGQLYNEQFF. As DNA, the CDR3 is TGTGCCAGCAGCCACGACTCAGGACAGCTGTACAATGAGCAGTTCTTC.